This is a list of T cell receptor beta chains from one sample in a study of a mutant IDH1 vaccine in newly diagnosed glioma. Data came from immunoSEQ multiplex PCR; TCRdb stores just in-frame clones and leaves some out. The sample yields approximately 80,000 clones, roughly nine tenths seen once. Which antigens these TCRs recognize remains unknown. The material was PBMCs, obtained from a glioma patient whose treatment included an IDH1 peptide vaccine. Receptor source: a woman between 50 and 59 years old with glioma. The CDR3 runs from the conserved cysteine through the conserved F or W. The D gene is left open where the match is weak. The size of a clone is reported for some rows only, either as once, few or many, or as a class for expanded clones.

CDR3 protein	CDR3 DNA	J gene	V gene	D gene	clone size
CASSPLAGPPGEQYF	TGTGCCAGCAGCCCTTTAGCGGGACCGCCTGGCGAGCAGTACTTC	TRBJ2-7	TRBV11-2	TRBD2	NA
CASSPLWGSQETQYF	TGTGCCAGCAGCCCCCTCTGGGGGTCTCAAGAGACCCAGTACTTC	TRBJ2-5	TRBV5-5	NA	NA
CSVIQGSSTDTQYF	TGCAGCGTTATACAGGGTTCTAGCACAGATACGCAGTATTTT	TRBJ2-3	TRBV29-1	NA	NA
CASSRRQGSGYTF	TGTGCCAGCAGCCGGAGACAGGGAAGCGGCTACACCTTC	TRBJ1-2	TRBV14	TRBD1	NA
CASSPSSGTGTGAFF	TGTGCCAGCAGCCCGTCCTCCGGGACAGGAACCGGAGCTTTCTTT	TRBJ1-1	TRBV27	TRBD1	NA
CASSVGGRAPDTQYF	TGTGCCAGCAGCGTAGGGGGGAGGGCCCCAGATACGCAGTATTTT	TRBJ2-3	TRBV9	TRBD2	once
CASSPSGRRSYEQYF	TGTGCCAGCAGCCCTAGCGGGAGGAGGTCCTACGAGCAGTACTTC	TRBJ2-7	TRBV5-6	TRBD2	NA
CASSLGLQGVGEQFF	TGTGCCAGCAGCTTAGGCCTACAGGGGGTGGGTGAGCAGTTCTTC	TRBJ2-1	TRBV7-6	TRBD1	once
CASSPVGGSRFYEQYF	TGTGCCAGCAGCCCGGTGGGGGGCAGCCGGTTCTACGAGCAGTACTTC	TRBJ2-7	TRBV11-2	NA	NA
CASSEGGSGSFLDTQYF	TGTGCCAGCAGTGAAGGAGGTAGCGGGAGTTTTCTGGATACGCAGTATTTT	TRBJ2-3	TRBV6-1	TRBD2	NA
CASSFGSHSGSYTF	TGTGCCAGCAGTTTCGGCAGCCACTCGGGTAGCTACACCTTC	TRBJ1-2	TRBV28	NA	NA
CAWNGGNTEAFF	TGTGCCTGGAACGGGGGAAACACTGAAGCTTTCTTT	TRBJ1-1	TRBV30	NA	NA
CASSERGLNTEAFF	TGCGCCAGCAGTGAGCGGGGATTGAACACTGAAGCTTTCTTT	TRBJ1-1	TRBV10-2	NA	NA
CASSEGLALYEQYF	TGTGCCAGCAGCGAGGGACTAGCGCTCTACGAGCAGTACTTC	TRBJ2-7	TRBV5-6	TRBD2	NA
CASSTQAGTVGTQYF	TGTGCCAGCAGTACCCAGGCAGGCACGGTTGGGACCCAGTACTTC	TRBJ2-5	TRBV27	NA	NA
CASPTRQGGSYSSYEQYF	TGTGCCAGCCCCACCCGACAGGGTGGATCTTATAGCTCCTACGAGCAGTACTTC	TRBJ2-7	TRBV2	TRBD1	NA
CASSWGQGEKLFF	TGTGCCAGCAGCTGGGGACAGGGGGAAAAACTGTTTTTT	TRBJ1-4	TRBV7-2	TRBD1	NA
CASSEPWTGSYNEQFF	TGTGCCAGCAGTGAACCCTGGACAGGATCCTACAATGAGCAGTTCTTC	TRBJ2-1	TRBV6-1	TRBD1	NA
CASSTRQRGPGNTIYF	TGCGCCAGCAGCACACGACAGCGAGGACCTGGAAACACCATATATTTT	TRBJ1-3	TRBV4-1	NA	few
CASSGGYEQYF	TGTGCCAGCAGTGGGGGTTACGAGCAGTACTTC	TRBJ2-7	TRBV6-1	NA	NA
CASSFGATVGLAGPTYNEQFF	TGCGCCAGCAGCTTTGGTGCGACCGTGGGACTAGCGGGACCGACCTACAATGAGCAGTTCTTC	TRBJ2-1	TRBV5-1	TRBD2	NA
CASSARTGTYEQYF	TGTGCCAGCAGCGCTAGGACAGGGACTTACGAGCAGTACTTC	TRBJ2-7	TRBV9	TRBD1	NA
CASSLGGTGREKLFF	TGCGCCAGCAGCCTCGGTGGAACAGGGCGGGAAAAACTGTTTTTT	TRBJ1-4	TRBV5-1	NA	NA
CASSLAGGRYEQYF	TGTGCCAGCTCTCTAGCGGGAGGAAGGTACGAGCAGTACTTC	TRBJ2-7	TRBV18	TRBD2	NA
CASSYGQLYGYTF	TGTGCCAGCAGTTACGGACAGCTCTATGGCTACACCTTC	TRBJ1-2	TRBV6-6	NA	NA
CASSSNPSSSNTEAFF	TGTGCCAGCAGCTCCAACCCCAGCAGTTCGAACACTGAAGCTTTCTTT	TRBJ1-1	TRBV7-9	NA	few
CASLRRGNTEAFF	TGTGCCAGCCTTAGAAGGGGGAACACTGAAGCTTTCTTT	TRBJ1-1	TRBV19	NA	NA
CASSEGGLNQPQHF	TGTGCCAGCAGTGAAGGGGGGCTCAATCAGCCCCAGCATTTT	TRBJ1-5	TRBV6-1	NA	NA
CASSLGQGETTFF	TGTGCCAGCAGCCTGGGACAGGGGGAGACAACTTTCTTT	TRBJ1-1	TRBV7-9	TRBD1	NA
CASSQWTSGTYNEQFF	TGTGCCAGCAGCCAGTGGACTAGCGGGACGTACAATGAGCAGTTCTTC	TRBJ2-1	TRBV13	TRBD2	once
CASSFLRGNTEAFF	TGTGCCAGCAGCTTTCTGAGGGGGAACACTGAAGCTTTCTTT	TRBJ1-1	TRBV11-2	NA	few
CASSQENQAFF	TGTGCCAGCAGCCAAGAGAACCAAGCTTTCTTT	TRBJ1-1	TRBV14	NA	few
CASSLARQGADGYTF	TGTGCCAGCAGCTTGGCCAGACAGGGGGCTGATGGCTACACCTTC	TRBJ1-2	TRBV5-4	TRBD1	NA
CASSPQGANEKLFF	TGTGCCAGCAGCCCCCAGGGGGCGAATGAAAAACTGTTTTTT	TRBJ1-4	TRBV7-9	TRBD1	NA
CASSVARERSYEQYF	TGTGCCAGCAGCGTAGCGCGGGAGAGGTCCTACGAGCAGTACTTC	TRBJ2-7	TRBV9	TRBD2	NA
CASSQEGSMNTEAFF	TGCGCCAGCAGCCAAGAAGGAAGCATGAACACTGAAGCTTTCTTT	TRBJ1-1	TRBV4-1	NA	NA
CASSIGTGYYGYTF	TGCGCCAGCAGCATAGGGACAGGGTACTATGGCTACACCTTC	TRBJ1-2	TRBV5-1	TRBD1	NA
CASSPRASGGNEQFF	TGTGCCAGCTCACCACGGGCTAGCGGGGGCAATGAGCAGTTCTTC	TRBJ2-1	TRBV18	TRBD2	NA
CASSLVVSGTLRETQYF	TGTGCCAGCAGCTTAGTCGTATCGGGGACTCTAAGAGAGACCCAGTACTTC	TRBJ2-5	TRBV7-8	NA	few
CASSVGLAEDNEQFF	TGTGCCAGCAGCGTGGGACTAGCGGAGGACAATGAGCAGTTCTTC	TRBJ2-1	TRBV9	TRBD2	NA
CASTLGAAGGDEQYF	TGTGCCAGCACCCTCGGGGCGGCGGGAGGGGACGAGCAGTACTTC	TRBJ2-7	TRBV6-1	TRBD2	NA
CASSFGQTYEQYF	TGTGCCAGCAGTTTTGGACAGACCTACGAGCAGTACTTC	TRBJ2-7	TRBV27	NA	NA
CASRGLGIEKLFF	TGTGCCAGTAGGGGACTAGGAATCGAAAAACTGTTTTTT	TRBJ1-4	TRBV19	NA	NA
CASSLGTENSYEQYF	TGTGCCAGCAGCTTAGGCACAGAAAACTCCTACGAGCAGTACTTC	TRBJ2-7	TRBV7-9	NA	NA
CASSSNPTRGTEAFF	TGCGCCAGCAGCTCGAACCCGACACGGGGTACTGAAGCTTTCTTT	TRBJ1-1	TRBV5-1	NA	NA
CSVVVTGQVGIEKLFF	TGCAGCGTTGTAGTAACGGGACAGGTGGGAATTGAAAAACTGTTTTTT	TRBJ1-4	TRBV29-1	TRBD1	NA
CASSTIAGGFEQYF	TGTGCCAGTAGTACCATAGCGGGAGGGTTCGAGCAGTACTTC	TRBJ2-7	TRBV19	TRBD2	once
CATSRDRGQGPDGGYTF	TGTGCCACCAGCAGAGATCGGGGACAGGGGCCGGACGGGGGCTACACCTTC	TRBJ1-2	TRBV15	TRBD1	NA
CASSEVSYETQYF	TGTGCCAGCAGTGAGGTTAGCTACGAGACCCAGTACTTC	TRBJ2-5	TRBV6-1	NA	NA
CASRLSSGVQFF	TGTGCCAGCAGACTTTCAAGTGGCGTGCAGTTCTTC	TRBJ2-1	TRBV28	NA	NA
CASRQGVKSPLHF	TGTGCCAGCAGACAGGGGGTTAAATCACCCCTCCACTTT	TRBJ1-6	TRBV28	TRBD1	NA
CASSSGTGPYEQYF	TGTGCTAGCAGCTCCGGGACAGGGCCCTACGAGCAGTACTTC	TRBJ2-7	TRBV7-7	TRBD1	NA
CASRGLYF	TGTGCCAGCAGGGGGCTATATTTT	TRBJ1-3	TRBV6-1	NA	NA
CASSYLIGQFF	TGTGCCAGCAGCTACCTGATAGGGCAGTTCTTC	TRBJ2-1	TRBV7-2	NA	NA